The sequence of this TCR beta chain was determined in a study of blood T cell repertoires in COVID-19. At the level of the study: Acute-phase and convalescent COVID-19 samples originated in the United States, Italy and Spain. T cells, B-cell-depleted T cells, or PBMCs supplied cDNA or gDNA.

Authors' data handling: Reference gene primer amplification gave nucleated cell count estimates. Data came from immunoSEQ multiplex PCR; TCRdb stores just in-frame clones and leaves some out. V and J calls and clone size come straight from that table; D and trimming were deduced from the DNA. This sample carries about 130,000 clones, around 85% of them seen once, and the ten largest clones take approximately 4.3%. Germline lookup yields CDR1 MNHNS and CDR2 SASEGT. The germline V and J ends were trimmed by 2 bases and 3 bases, with 14 bases remaining between them. This CDR3 is 16 amino acids long. The source is a human donor in a cohort sampled during active COVID-19. Sequencing was performed on peripheral blood. This rearrangement joins TRBV6-1 to TRBJ1-3; possibly TRBD1 for D (6 bases). For the CDR3, the DNA is TGTGCCAGCAGTGAATGGGGGGGCGACGGTGGAAACACCATATATTTT. It translates to CASSEWGGDGGNTIYF.